Below, 4 T cell receptor beta chains from the same sample are listed, as sequenced in a study of T cells in Graves' hyperthyroidism and ophthalmopathy. The TCR beta CDR3 regions underwent amplification using RNA transcripts as the source. An initial round of RT-PCR targeting the TCR CDR3 relied on the HTBI primer set. Each CDR3 protein gets one entry after TCRdb re-called the multiplex PCR reads with MiXCR. The data hold about 400,000 distinct CDR3 sequences, with approximately 15% observed a single time. The sequenced material came from blood. These receptors all come from a man between 18 and 29 years old with Graves' ophthalmopathy.

This clonotype was picked up many times. V is TRBV12-3 or TRBV12-4 and J is TRBJ2-5, with a possible D match to TRBD1 (6 bases). The CDR3 contains 15 residues. Between the trimmed V and J ends, which lost 3 bases and 5 bases, there was a span of 16 bases. The CDR3 protein is CASSFFLQGWETQYF. The CDR3 DNA sequence: TGTGCCAGCAGTTTTTTCCTACAGGGTTGGGAGACCCAGTACTTC.

This clonotype was seen only a few times. The chain employs TRBV7-2 and TRBJ2-1, with TRBD2 matching over 8 bases. Germline V gene sequence: CDR1 SGHTA, CDR2 FQGNSA. This CDR3 comprises 11 residues. With 6 bases clipped from V and 12 bases from J, the junction kept 4 bases outside the gene matches. CDR3 sequence (DNA): TGTGCCAGCAGTACGGGGGGGCGGCAGTTCTTC. Its protein is CASSTGGRQFF.

This rearrangement joins TRBV7-3 to TRBJ2-2, with D maybe TRBD2 (5 bases). The CDR3 runs to 15 residues. The germline V gene encodes CDR1 SGHTA and CDR2 FQGTGA. Deletions cut 5 bases from V and 5 bases from J, with 15 bases between. CDR3 coding DNA: TGTGCCAGCAGCCGGACTCCATTTAGTACCGGGGAGCTGTTTTTT. As protein: CASSRTPFSTGELFF.

This clonotype appeared many times. V usage is TRBV12-3 or TRBV12-4 and J usage is TRBJ2-7; tentatively, D is TRBD1 (6 bases). The CDR3 covers 13 residues. Trimming pared 5 bases from V and 4 bases from J, leaving 12 bases between. CDR3: CASSRTGWYEQYF. In nucleotides, the CDR3 is TGTGCCAGCAGTCGTACAGGGTGGTACGAGCAGTACTTC.